A selection of T cell receptor beta chains follows, all from one sample in a study of cytomegalovirus exposure and HLA in healthy donors. The repertoire was sequenced with immunoSEQ multiplex PCR; TCRdb's copy has only in-frame clones and lacks some. The table shows over 120,000 clones, with roughly 79% occurring only once. The source material was PBMCs. The receptors shown here come from a man between 25 and 39 years old in good health and CMV-seropositive. The CDR3 runs from the conserved cysteine through the conserved F or W. Fields, in order: D gene, clone size, J gene, V gene, CDR3 protein, CDR3 DNA. D genes are given only for firm matches. Part of the rows lack a size; the others show once, few, many or a class for expanded clones.

D gene: TRBD1
clone size: NA
J gene: TRBJ2-5
V gene: TRBV7-3
CDR3 protein: CASSLQGQVQETQYF
CDR3 DNA: TGTGCCAGCAGCTTACAAGGACAGGTACAAGAGACCCAGTACTTC

D gene: TRBD1
clone size: few
J gene: TRBJ1-3
V gene: TRBV19
CDR3 protein: CATGTAGNTIYF
CDR3 DNA: TGTGCCACCGGGACAGCTGGAAACACCATATATTTT

D gene: NA
clone size: NA
J gene: TRBJ2-1
V gene: TRBV5-4
CDR3 protein: CASRSAVTYNEQFF
CDR3 DNA: TGTGCCAGCAGGTCAGCGGTAACCTACAATGAGCAGTTCTTC

D gene: NA
clone size: NA
J gene: TRBJ2-7
V gene: TRBV9
CDR3 protein: CASSVGSSQPYEQYF
CDR3 DNA: TGTGCCAGCAGCGTAGGGAGTAGCCAACCCTACGAGCAGTACTTC

D gene: TRBD1
clone size: NA
J gene: TRBJ1-1
V gene: TRBV27
CDR3 protein: CASSLYGQGNTEAFF
CDR3 DNA: TGTGCCAGCAGTTTATACGGACAGGGAAACACTGAAGCTTTCTTT

D gene: NA
clone size: NA
J gene: TRBJ2-1
V gene: TRBV6-5
CDR3 protein: CASSYSEFYNEQFF
CDR3 DNA: TGTGCCAGCAGTTACTCTGAGTTTTACAATGAGCAGTTCTTC

D gene: NA
clone size: NA
J gene: TRBJ1-2
V gene: TRBV5-1
CDR3 protein: CASSLDRPRAYTF
CDR3 DNA: TGCGCCAGCAGCTTAGACAGGCCGCGAGCCTACACCTTC

D gene: TRBD1
clone size: NA
J gene: TRBJ1-1
V gene: TRBV28
CDR3 protein: CASSLTGVTEAFF
CDR3 DNA: TGTGCCAGCAGCCTAACAGGGGTCACTGAAGCTTTCTTT

D gene: NA
clone size: NA
J gene: TRBJ1-5
V gene: TRBV15
CDR3 protein: CATSRQGSNQPQHF
CDR3 DNA: TGTGCCACCAGCAGACAGGGGTCCAATCAGCCCCAGCATTTT

D gene: NA
clone size: once
J gene: TRBJ2-3
V gene: TRBV29-1
CDR3 protein: CSGESGTPTDTQYF
CDR3 DNA: TGCAGCGGGGAGTCGGGGACACCCACAGATACGCAGTATTTT

D gene: TRBD2
clone size: NA
J gene: TRBJ2-5
V gene: TRBV19
CDR3 protein: CASSPSGGGQETQYF
CDR3 DNA: TGTGCCAGTAGTCCCTCGGGAGGGGGACAAGAGACCCAGTACTTC

D gene: TRBD1
clone size: NA
J gene: TRBJ2-7
V gene: TRBV6-5
CDR3 protein: CASSYYGDSVYEQYF
CDR3 DNA: TGTGCCAGCAGTTACTATGGGGACAGTGTCTACGAGCAGTACTTC

D gene: NA
clone size: NA
J gene: TRBJ2-7
V gene: TRBV7-2
CDR3 protein: CASSLEDTGGYEQYF
CDR3 DNA: TGTGCCAGCAGCTTAGAAGACACCGGAGGATACGAGCAGTACTTC

D gene: NA
clone size: NA
J gene: TRBJ2-4
V gene: TRBV6-5
CDR3 protein: CASTPRGGGAGIQYF
CDR3 DNA: TGTGCCAGCACTCCTCGAGGAGGGGGGGCAGGCATTCAGTACTTC

D gene: NA
clone size: NA
J gene: TRBJ2-2
V gene: TRBV20-1
CDR3 protein: CSAPEIGELFF
CDR3 DNA: TGCAGTGCTCCTGAGATCGGGGAGCTGTTTTTT

D gene: NA
clone size: NA
J gene: TRBJ1-4
V gene: TRBV5-5
CDR3 protein: CASRDGTNEKLFF
CDR3 DNA: TGTGCCAGCAGGGACGGGACAAATGAAAAACTGTTTTTT

D gene: TRBD1
clone size: NA
J gene: TRBJ2-6
V gene: TRBV10-3
CDR3 protein: CAISSGTGGERANVLTF
CDR3 DNA: TGTGCCATCAGTTCCGGGACAGGGGGCGAGAGGGCCAACGTCCTGACTTTC

D gene: TRBD1
clone size: NA
J gene: TRBJ2-1
V gene: TRBV7-3
CDR3 protein: CASSLRQGFLSSYNEQFF
CDR3 DNA: TGTGCCAGCAGCTTAAGACAGGGATTCCTGAGCTCCTACAATGAGCAGTTCTTC

D gene: TRBD1
clone size: NA
J gene: TRBJ2-7
V gene: TRBV7-3
CDR3 protein: CASSSTGDGEQYF
CDR3 DNA: TGTGCCAGCAGCTCGACAGGGGATGGCGAGCAGTACTTC

D gene: TRBD1
clone size: NA
J gene: TRBJ1-2
V gene: TRBV7-3
CDR3 protein: CASSSQTGGYDGYTF
CDR3 DNA: TGTGCCAGCAGCTCCCAGACAGGGGGATACGATGGCTACACCTTC

D gene: NA
clone size: few
J gene: TRBJ2-7
V gene: TRBV11-3
CDR3 protein: CASSGRGYEQYF
CDR3 DNA: TGTGCCAGCAGCGGCAGGGGATACGAGCAGTACTTC

D gene: NA
clone size: NA
J gene: TRBJ2-5
V gene: TRBV28
CDR3 protein: CASSLLQDTDF
CDR3 DNA: TGTGCCAGCAGTTTATTACAGGACACAGACTTC

D gene: TRBD1
clone size: NA
J gene: TRBJ2-6
V gene: TRBV11-2
CDR3 protein: CASSSGQGAGANVLTF
CDR3 DNA: TGTGCCAGCAGCTCGGGACAGGGGGCTGGGGCCAACGTCCTGACTTTC

D gene: TRBD1
clone size: few
J gene: TRBJ1-1
V gene: TRBV7-9
CDR3 protein: CASSFRDRGGTEAFF
CDR3 DNA: TGTGCCAGCAGCTTCCGGGACAGGGGAGGGACTGAAGCTTTCTTT

D gene: TRBD1
clone size: NA
J gene: TRBJ1-5
V gene: TRBV18
CDR3 protein: CASSPSGQGGQPQHF
CDR3 DNA: TGTGCCAGCTCACCCTCGGGACAGGGAGGTCAGCCCCAGCATTTT

D gene: TRBD1
clone size: NA
J gene: TRBJ2-3
V gene: TRBV4-1
CDR3 protein: CASSQDKGQDTDTQYF
CDR3 DNA: TGCGCCAGCAGCCAAGATAAGGGACAGGACACAGATACGCAGTATTTT

D gene: NA
clone size: NA
J gene: TRBJ2-6
V gene: TRBV9
CDR3 protein: CASSVGSGANVLTF
CDR3 DNA: TGTGCCAGCAGCGTAGGTAGTGGGGCCAACGTCCTGACTTTC

D gene: TRBD1
clone size: NA
J gene: TRBJ2-7
V gene: TRBV11-2
CDR3 protein: CASSPLKRQGAKYEQYF
CDR3 DNA: TGTGCCAGCAGCCCCCTCAAACGACAGGGGGCGAAATACGAGCAGTACTTC

D gene: NA
clone size: NA
J gene: TRBJ1-5
V gene: TRBV19
CDR3 protein: CASSIDPDWSYSNQPQHF
CDR3 DNA: TGTGCCAGTAGTATAGATCCCGACTGGAGTTATAGCAATCAGCCCCAGCATTTT

D gene: TRBD2
clone size: NA
J gene: TRBJ2-1
V gene: TRBV11-2
CDR3 protein: CASRVTTTSAAGEQFF
CDR3 DNA: TGTGCCAGCAGGGTGACGACGACTAGCGCAGCCGGTGAGCAGTTCTTC

D gene: NA
clone size: NA
J gene: TRBJ2-2
V gene: TRBV7-6
CDR3 protein: CASSSPEGTGELFF
CDR3 DNA: TGTGCCAGCAGCTCCCCGGAGGGGACCGGGGAGCTGTTTTTT

D gene: TRBD1
clone size: NA
J gene: TRBJ1-1
V gene: TRBV19
CDR3 protein: CASSVQGANTEAFF
CDR3 DNA: TGTGCCAGTAGTGTACAGGGGGCGAACACTGAAGCTTTCTTT

D gene: NA
clone size: once
J gene: TRBJ2-2
V gene: TRBV5-1
CDR3 protein: CASSLESRVSTGELFF
CDR3 DNA: TGCGCCAGCAGCTTGGAATCCCGGGTTAGCACCGGGGAGCTGTTTTTT

D gene: TRBD2
clone size: NA
J gene: TRBJ2-1
V gene: TRBV6-1
CDR3 protein: CASSVLAGLYNEQFF
CDR3 DNA: TGTGCCAGCAGTGTACTAGCGGGGCTCTACAATGAGCAGTTCTTC

D gene: TRBD1
clone size: NA
J gene: TRBJ2-1
V gene: TRBV10-3
CDR3 protein: CAISESTGGSDEQFF
CDR3 DNA: TGTGCCATCAGTGAGTCGACAGGGGGGAGCGATGAGCAGTTCTTC

D gene: NA
clone size: few
J gene: TRBJ2-3
V gene: TRBV5-4
CDR3 protein: CASSQSTDTQYF
CDR3 DNA: TGTGCCAGCAGCCAAAGCACAGATACGCAGTATTTT

D gene: NA
clone size: NA
J gene: TRBJ2-5
V gene: TRBV11-1
CDR3 protein: CASSQTAGLDGQYF
CDR3 DNA: TGTGCCAGCAGCCAAACCGCGGGCCTGGACGGGCAGTACTTC

D gene: NA
clone size: once
J gene: TRBJ2-7
V gene: TRBV29-1
CDR3 protein: CSVQRRGPSYEQYF
CDR3 DNA: TGCAGCGTCCAGCGCAGGGGCCCCTCCTACGAGCAGTACTTC

D gene: TRBD2
clone size: NA
J gene: TRBJ2-5
V gene: TRBV2
CDR3 protein: CASSPTSGGARETQYF
CDR3 DNA: TGTGCCAGCAGTCCTACCAGCGGGGGGGCCCGAGAGACCCAGTACTTC

D gene: NA
clone size: NA
J gene: TRBJ2-5
V gene: TRBV5-1
CDR3 protein: CASRRQRTGGETQYF
CDR3 DNA: TGCGCCAGCAGAAGGCAGCGGACGGGTGGAGAGACCCAGTACTTC

D gene: NA
clone size: NA
J gene: TRBJ1-5
V gene: TRBV27
CDR3 protein: CASSSWAELNQPQHF
CDR3 DNA: TGTGCCAGCAGTTCTTGGGCAGAATTAAATCAGCCCCAGCATTTT

D gene: NA
clone size: NA
J gene: TRBJ2-5
V gene: TRBV6-5
CDR3 protein: CASSLLAGRSETQYF
CDR3 DNA: TGTGCCAGCAGCCTACTCGCGGGCAGGTCAGAGACCCAGTACTTC

D gene: TRBD1
clone size: NA
J gene: TRBJ1-6
V gene: TRBV5-1
CDR3 protein: CASSLTDQGAYNSPLHF
CDR3 DNA: TGCGCCAGCAGCTTGACTGACCAGGGGGCCTATAATTCACCCCTCCACTTT

D gene: TRBD1
clone size: NA
J gene: TRBJ1-1
V gene: TRBV2
CDR3 protein: CASSERTGPLTEAFF
CDR3 DNA: TGTGCCAGCAGTGAACGGACAGGACCTCTCACTGAAGCTTTCTTT

D gene: TRBD2
clone size: NA
J gene: TRBJ2-1
V gene: TRBV7-6
CDR3 protein: CASSSLAGTLRSYNEQFF
CDR3 DNA: TGTGCCAGCAGCTCACTAGCGGGGACCCTTAGGTCCTACAATGAGCAGTTCTTC

D gene: TRBD1
clone size: NA
J gene: TRBJ2-5
V gene: TRBV28
CDR3 protein: CASSSTGQLQETQYF
CDR3 DNA: TGTGCCAGCAGCAGTACGGGACAGCTCCAAGAGACCCAGTACTTC

D gene: NA
clone size: few
J gene: TRBJ2-1
V gene: TRBV6-1
CDR3 protein: CASSEMAGTSNEQFF
CDR3 DNA: TGTGCCAGCAGTGAAATGGCGGGGACTTCCAATGAGCAGTTCTTC

D gene: TRBD2
clone size: few
J gene: TRBJ2-1
V gene: TRBV5-4
CDR3 protein: CASSFAGGLGNEQFF
CDR3 DNA: TGTGCCAGCAGCTTTGCGGGAGGGCTGGGCAATGAGCAGTTCTTC

D gene: NA
clone size: few
J gene: TRBJ2-5
V gene: TRBV27
CDR3 protein: CARLKRGYLETQYF
CDR3 DNA: TGTGCCAGACTTAAACGGGGGTATTTAGAGACCCAGTACTTC

D gene: TRBD2
clone size: NA
J gene: TRBJ2-5
V gene: TRBV5-4
CDR3 protein: CASSLRTSGRETQYF
CDR3 DNA: TGTGCCAGCAGCTTAAGGACTAGCGGGCGAGAGACCCAGTACTTC

D gene: NA
clone size: NA
J gene: TRBJ1-1
V gene: TRBV11-2
CDR3 protein: CASSYTYTEAFF
CDR3 DNA: TGTGCCAGCAGCTACACCTACACTGAAGCTTTCTTT

D gene: NA
clone size: NA
J gene: TRBJ1-2
V gene: TRBV19
CDR3 protein: CASSILTAPGAGYTF
CDR3 DNA: TGTGCCAGTAGTATCCTGACAGCGCCAGGGGCTGGCTACACCTTC

D gene: NA
clone size: NA
J gene: TRBJ2-7
V gene: TRBV4-1
CDR3 protein: CASSPKEPGADEQYF
CDR3 DNA: TGCGCCAGCAGCCCAAAAGAGCCAGGGGCGGACGAGCAGTACTTC

D gene: NA
clone size: NA
J gene: TRBJ1-1
V gene: TRBV18
CDR3 protein: CASSPPGDTEAFF
CDR3 DNA: TGTGCCAGCTCACCCCCCGGAGACACTGAAGCTTTCTTT